One sample yielded the 11 T cell receptor beta chains listed below, sequenced in a study of blood T cell repertoires in COVID-19. The data were produced by immunoSEQ multiplex PCR, yet TCRdb's version contains in-frame clones alone and is incomplete. The table shows 210,000 or so clones, with around 82% occurring only once. Source material: peripheral blood. The source of these receptors is a woman in her forties with acute or convalescent COVID-19.

The CDR3 is CATTDGGSGWGTDTQYF. Here the CDR3 DNA reads TGTGCCACCACCGACGGGGGTAGCGGATGGGGCACAGATACGCAGTATTTT. The chain carries TRBV24-1 and TRBJ2-3; TRBD2 might be the D (6 bases). CDR3 length: 17 residues. V was trimmed by 8 bases and J by 1 base, leaving 21 bases between them. CDR1 and CDR2 from the germline V gene are KGHDR and SFDVKD.

This chain links TRBV6-6 with TRBJ2-1, with 7 bases matching TRBD2. The CDR3 loop spans 14 amino acids. Germline V gives CDR1 MNHNY, CDR2 SVGAGI (reference sequence). With V trimmed by 5 bases and J by 8 bases, 9 bases remained unmatched. Here the CDR3 DNA reads TGTGCCAGCAGTCCTTTAGCGGGTGGCTATGAGCAGTTCTTC. Protein sequence: CASSPLAGGYEQFF.

The genes are TRBV2 and TRBJ1-2; weak D call: TRBD1 (6 bases). The CDR3 runs 14 residues. Trimming shortened V by 0 bases and J by 4 bases, and 9 bases separated the two germline ends. Germline values: CDR1 SNHLY, CDR2 FYNNEI. The CDR3 sequence: CASSEARTAYGYTF. The DNA of the CDR3 is TGTGCCAGCAGTGAAGCGAGGACAGCCTATGGCTACACCTTC. Full variable domain (outside the CDR3, taken from reference TRBV2 and TRBJ1-2): EPEVTQTPSHQVTQMGQEVILRCVPISNHLYFYWYRQILGQKVEFLVSFYNNEISEKSEIFDDQFSVERPDGSNFTLKIRSTKLEDSAMYFCASSEARTAYGYTFGSGTRLTVV.

This clone was detected only once. The rearrangement joins TRBV30 to TRBJ1-6, with 7 bases matching TRBD1. This CDR3 has 14 residues. Losses at the gene ends were 4 bases for V and 2 bases for J; bases not matched to a gene: 2. Germline CDR1 reads GTSNPN; CDR2 reads SVGIG (reference sequence). CDR3 nucleotides: TGTGCCTGGACAGGGGGGCCCTATAATTCACCCCTCCACTTT. Encoded protein: CAWTGGPYNSPLHF.

There are a few counts of this clone. The chain combines TRBV4-3 with TRBJ2-7, with a weak D call TRBD2 (6 bases). Germline CDR1 and CDR2: LGHNA and YSLEER. Trimming shortened V by 4 bases and J by 4 bases, and 14 bases separated the two germline ends. The CDR3 loop spans 14 amino acids. Here the CDR3 reads CASSPTLLAYEQYF. CDR3 nucleotide sequence: TGCGCCAGCAGCCCAACACTACTAGCTTACGAGCAGTACTTC.

This chain joins TRBV15 and TRBJ2-7, with TRBD2 identical over 8 bases. The junction had 1 base not matched to a gene; V was cut back by 4 bases and J by 5 bases. In germline, CDR1 is LNHNV, CDR2 YYDKDF (reference sequence). This CDR3 has 12 amino acids. The CDR3, as DNA: TGTGCCACCAGCACGGGACTAGACGAGCAGTACTTC. It yields the protein CATSTGLDEQYF.

This chain connects TRBV10-3 to TRBJ2-2, with 7 bases matching TRBD2. The V and J ends lost 0 bases and 0 bases, in that order; junction bases with no gene match: 1. This CDR3 region has 16 residues. Germline CDR1 is ENHRY and CDR2 is SYGVKD. The CDR3: CAISESSGANTGELFF. CDR3 DNA sequence: TGTGCCATCAGTGAGTCAAGCGGGGCGAACACCGGGGAGCTGTTTTTT.

The rearrangement uses TRBV20-1 and TRBJ1-2; D is uncertain. The CDR3 has 14 amino acids. Germline V gives CDR1 DFQATT, CDR2 SNEGSKA (reference sequence). V was cut by 3 bases and J by 6 bases, with 17 bases left in between. CDR3 loop: CSASPFDSRDGYTF. In nucleotides, the CDR3 is TGCAGTGCTAGTCCCTTTGACTCGAGGGATGGCTACACCTTC.

The chain recombines TRBV9 with TRBJ2-7, with a possible D match to TRBD2 (7 bases). The CDR3 is 16 residues long. Per the germline V gene, CDR1 is SGDLS and CDR2 is YYNGEE. V was pared by 4 bases and J by 2 bases, with 19 bases between. The DNA of the CDR3 is TGTGCCAGCAGCCCCACGGGCGGGGGCAGACCCTACGAGCAGTACTTC. Translated, it gives CASSPTGGGRPYEQYF.

The chain links TRBV4-3 to TRBJ2-1; 8 bases align to TRBD1. The ends lost 0 bases at V and 7 bases at J; junction bases unmatched: 8. CDR1 is LGHNA, CDR2 YSLEER, per germline. The CDR3 is 16 amino acids. In DNA form, the CDR3 reads TGCGCCAGCAGCCAAGAGGTCCAGGACAGGGCGAATGAGCAGTTCTTC. Translated: CASSQEVQDRANEQFF.

The chain combines TRBV7-2 with TRBJ2-1, with D perhaps TRBD1 (6 bases). Germline assignment: CDR1 SGHTA and CDR2 FQGNSA. V was cut by 5 bases and J by 4 bases, with 15 bases left in between. This CDR3 is built from 15 residues. DNA of the CDR3: TGTGCCAGCAGCCTCGGGACACGCGGGTACAATGAGCAGTTCTTC. Its protein product is CASSLGTRGYNEQFF.